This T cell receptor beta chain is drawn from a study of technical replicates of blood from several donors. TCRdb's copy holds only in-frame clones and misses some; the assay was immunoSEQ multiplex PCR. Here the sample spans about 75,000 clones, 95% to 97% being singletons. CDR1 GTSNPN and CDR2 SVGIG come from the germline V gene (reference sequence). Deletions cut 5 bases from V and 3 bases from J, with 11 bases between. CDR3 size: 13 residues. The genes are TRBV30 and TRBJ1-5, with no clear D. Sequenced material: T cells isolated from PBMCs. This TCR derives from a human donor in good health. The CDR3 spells CAWEREFNQPQHF. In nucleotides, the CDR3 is TGTGCCTGGGAGAGGGAGTTCAATCAGCCCCAGCATTTT.